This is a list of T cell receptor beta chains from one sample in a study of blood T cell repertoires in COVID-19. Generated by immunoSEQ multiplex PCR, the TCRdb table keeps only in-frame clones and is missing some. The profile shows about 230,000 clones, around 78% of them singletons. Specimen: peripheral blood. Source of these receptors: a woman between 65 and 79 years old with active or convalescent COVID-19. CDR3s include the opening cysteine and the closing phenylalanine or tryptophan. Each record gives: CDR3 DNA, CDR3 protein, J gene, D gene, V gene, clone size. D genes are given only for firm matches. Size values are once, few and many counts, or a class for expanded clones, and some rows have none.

CDR3 DNA: TGTGCCAGCAGCCTCTCCGGGACACTGAACACTGAAGCTTTCTTT
CDR3 protein: CASSLSGTLNTEAFF
J gene: TRBJ1-1
D gene: -
V gene: TRBV3-1/TRBV3-2
clone size: few

CDR3 DNA: TGTGCCAGCAGCTTAATGGGGGGAAACTACGAGCAGTACTTC
CDR3 protein: CASSLMGGNYEQYF
J gene: TRBJ2-7
D gene: -
V gene: TRBV7-3
clone size: -

CDR3 DNA: TGCGCCAGCAGTCAATCGCGGGGAAACATTCAGTACTTC
CDR3 protein: CASSQSRGNIQYF
J gene: TRBJ2-4
D gene: -
V gene: TRBV23-1
clone size: -

CDR3 DNA: TGTGCCAGCAGCTTAGGTGGGGACTCCCAGGTCGGGGCGCGGTACTTC
CDR3 protein: CASSLGGDSQVGARYF
J gene: TRBJ2-4
D gene: -
V gene: TRBV11-2
clone size: -

CDR3 DNA: TGTGCCAGCAGTGAAAAGGGACAGTCCTTTGAGACCCAGTACTTC
CDR3 protein: CASSEKGQSFETQYF
J gene: TRBJ2-5
D gene: TRBD1
V gene: TRBV25-1
clone size: -

CDR3 DNA: TGTGCCTGGAGCGAACAGGCGCATTCACCCCTCCACTTT
CDR3 protein: CAWSEQAHSPLHF
J gene: TRBJ1-6
D gene: -
V gene: TRBV30
clone size: -

CDR3 DNA: TGTGCCAGCAGTGCCATGCGGGAGACCCAGTACTTC
CDR3 protein: CASSAMRETQYF
J gene: TRBJ2-5
D gene: -
V gene: TRBV2
clone size: -

CDR3 DNA: TGCGCCAGCAGCCAAGGGGGACAGCTTCCTAGCACAGATACGCAGTATTTT
CDR3 protein: CASSQGGQLPSTDTQYF
J gene: TRBJ2-3
D gene: TRBD1
V gene: TRBV4-1
clone size: -

CDR3 DNA: TGTGCCAGCCGGACAGGGGGGTCAACTAATGAAAAACTGTTTTTT
CDR3 protein: CASRTGGSTNEKLFF
J gene: TRBJ1-4
D gene: TRBD1
V gene: TRBV6-6
clone size: -

CDR3 DNA: TGTGCCAGCAGACCACTAGCGGGAGTCGGAGAGACCCAGTACTTC
CDR3 protein: CASRPLAGVGETQYF
J gene: TRBJ2-5
D gene: TRBD2
V gene: TRBV7-9
clone size: -

CDR3 DNA: TGTGCCAGTAGTGCGCTAGCGGGTTCCTACGAGCAGTACTTC
CDR3 protein: CASSALAGSYEQYF
J gene: TRBJ2-7
D gene: TRBD2
V gene: TRBV19
clone size: -

CDR3 DNA: TGCGCCAGCAGCGGCTCCTTGACACCCTACAATGAGCAGTTCTTC
CDR3 protein: CASSGSLTPYNEQFF
J gene: TRBJ2-1
D gene: -
V gene: TRBV5-1
clone size: -

CDR3 DNA: TGTGCCAGCAGCTTCCGGACAGGAGGTCGCTTCTCTGGAAACACCATATATTTT
CDR3 protein: CASSFRTGGRFSGNTIYF
J gene: TRBJ1-3
D gene: TRBD1
V gene: TRBV11-2
clone size: -

CDR3 DNA: TGTGCCAGCAGCCACTATGGGGCGAGGTACGAGCAGTACTTC
CDR3 protein: CASSHYGARYEQYF
J gene: TRBJ2-7
D gene: -
V gene: TRBV3-1/TRBV3-2
clone size: -

CDR3 DNA: TGCGCCAGCAGCCAAGCTAGCGGGGGGCGTGAGCAGTTCTTC
CDR3 protein: CASSQASGGREQFF
J gene: TRBJ2-1
D gene: TRBD2
V gene: TRBV4-3
clone size: -

CDR3 DNA: TGTGCCAGCAGCTCCCTTCGGGACAGCCAGGGAATGCAGTTCTTC
CDR3 protein: CASSSLRDSQGMQFF
J gene: TRBJ2-1
D gene: TRBD1
V gene: TRBV7-9
clone size: many

CDR3 DNA: TGCGCCAGCAGCTTGGCACTTAAGAAGGGGGATGAGCAGTTCTTC
CDR3 protein: CASSLALKKGDEQFF
J gene: TRBJ2-1
D gene: -
V gene: TRBV5-1
clone size: -

CDR3 DNA: TGTGCCAGCAGTGCTACAGGGGGCTGGCAGCCCCAGCATTTT
CDR3 protein: CASSATGGWQPQHF
J gene: TRBJ1-5
D gene: TRBD1
V gene: TRBV2
clone size: -

CDR3 DNA: TGTGCCAGCAGTTTTCAGGGGTTTTCGCAGTATTTT
CDR3 protein: CASSFQGFSQYF
J gene: TRBJ2-3
D gene: -
V gene: TRBV12-3/TRBV12-4
clone size: once

CDR3 DNA: TGTGCCAGCTTGGGTTTAGGGAGTGGCTACACCTTC
CDR3 protein: CASLGLGSGYTF
J gene: TRBJ1-2
D gene: -
V gene: TRBV12-3/TRBV12-4
clone size: -

CDR3 DNA: TGTGCCAGTAGTATAGGCCGGGAGTATGGGAATGAGCAGTTCTTC
CDR3 protein: CASSIGREYGNEQFF
J gene: TRBJ2-1
D gene: -
V gene: TRBV19
clone size: -

CDR3 DNA: TGTGCCAGCAGTGGAGCGACAGATTCACCCCTCCACTTT
CDR3 protein: CASSGATDSPLHF
J gene: TRBJ1-6
D gene: -
V gene: TRBV25-1
clone size: -

CDR3 DNA: TGCGCCAGCAGGCGCACTAGCGGGGGGCACTCTAGCACAGATACGCAGTATTTT
CDR3 protein: CASRRTSGGHSSTDTQYF
J gene: TRBJ2-3
D gene: TRBD2
V gene: TRBV5-1
clone size: -

CDR3 DNA: TGTGCCAGCAGCGTAGTCTCCGACAGCGAAGCTTTCTTT
CDR3 protein: CASSVVSDSEAFF
J gene: TRBJ1-1
D gene: -
V gene: TRBV9
clone size: -

CDR3 DNA: TGTGCCAGCAACGGACTTTTTTACGAGCAGTACTTC
CDR3 protein: CASNGLFYEQYF
J gene: TRBJ2-7
D gene: -
V gene: TRBV28
clone size: -

CDR3 DNA: TGTGCCAGCTCCCAGGTAGTGAACACTGAAGCTTTCTTT
CDR3 protein: CASSQVVNTEAFF
J gene: TRBJ1-1
D gene: -
V gene: TRBV18
clone size: -

CDR3 DNA: TGTGCCAGCAGTTTACAGGCAGATACGCAGTATTTT
CDR3 protein: CASSLQADTQYF
J gene: TRBJ2-3
D gene: -
V gene: TRBV12-3/TRBV12-4
clone size: -

CDR3 DNA: TGTGCCAGCAGCCAAGCCGGGCCCTCCGGGGGCAATGAGCAGTTCTTC
CDR3 protein: CASSQAGPSGGNEQFF
J gene: TRBJ2-1
D gene: -
V gene: TRBV4-2
clone size: -

CDR3 DNA: TGTGCCAGCAGCCCAACCGGGACTCAAGAGACCCAGTACTTC
CDR3 protein: CASSPTGTQETQYF
J gene: TRBJ2-5
D gene: -
V gene: TRBV28
clone size: -

CDR3 DNA: TGTGCCAGCAGCCAAGATTCCTCCTATGGCTACACCTTC
CDR3 protein: CASSQDSSYGYTF
J gene: TRBJ1-2
D gene: -
V gene: TRBV3-1/TRBV3-2
clone size: -

CDR3 DNA: TGTGCCAGCAGTTACTCCAGGCCAGGGAGGGATGGCTACACCTTC
CDR3 protein: CASSYSRPGRDGYTF
J gene: TRBJ1-2
D gene: -
V gene: TRBV6-5
clone size: few

CDR3 DNA: TGTGCCATCAGTGAGGGAGGCGGGACGAACGGGGGGCAACTGTTTTTT
CDR3 protein: CAISEGGGTNGGQLFF
J gene: TRBJ1-4
D gene: -
V gene: TRBV10-3
clone size: -

CDR3 DNA: TGTGCCAGCAGCTTTACAGGGGGCGCTCAGCCCCAGCATTTT
CDR3 protein: CASSFTGGAQPQHF
J gene: TRBJ1-5
D gene: TRBD1
V gene: TRBV27
clone size: -

CDR3 DNA: TGCGCCAGCGGCCAGGAGGGCGCGCTCCAGTACTTC
CDR3 protein: CASGQEGALQYF
J gene: TRBJ2-5
D gene: -
V gene: TRBV5-1
clone size: -

CDR3 DNA: TGTGCCAGTAGTATCGGGGCGGGCGTACAGGGGAATAGTCAGCCCCAGCATTTT
CDR3 protein: CASSIGAGVQGNSQPQHF
J gene: TRBJ1-5
D gene: TRBD1
V gene: TRBV19
clone size: -

CDR3 DNA: TGTGCCACCAGCAGAGATCTGGGGACAGGGGCCTACGAGCAGTACTTC
CDR3 protein: CATSRDLGTGAYEQYF
J gene: TRBJ2-7
D gene: TRBD1
V gene: TRBV15
clone size: -

CDR3 DNA: TGTGCCAGCAGCCAAGGGCTAGCGGGGCAAGAGACCCAGTACTTC
CDR3 protein: CASSQGLAGQETQYF
J gene: TRBJ2-5
D gene: TRBD2
V gene: TRBV4-2
clone size: -